Below, 25 T cell receptor beta chains from the same sample are listed, as sequenced in a study of T cell responses to AZD1222 COVID-19 vaccine (dated by TCRdb to the early 2020s). Read against the paper, the sample's time point label means: about 28 days (+/-7) after the second vaccine dose. To prepare the library, the immunoSEQ multiplex PCR assay was applied. TCRdb limited this immuneACCESS table to in-frame rearrangements with V and J called. A share of clones is missing; checked studies link under half to unresolved V genes, and the rest is unexplained. Across this sample there are some 100,000 clones, with more than 70% seen only once. The top ten constitute roughly a tenth of the sample. Material: peripheral blood, obtained 28 days after the second AZD1222 dose. These receptors originate from an adult who received the AZD1222 COVID-19 vaccine.

The J gene is TRBJ1-1, the V gene TRBV6-5; 7 bases line up with TRBD1. Germline loops: CDR1 MNHEY, CDR2 SVGAGI. CDR3 size: 13 residues. V was clipped by 5 bases and J by 11 bases; unmatched bases: 11. This CDR3 is CASSLLQQGDAFF. The CDR3 coding sequence is TGTGCCAGCAGTCTTTTACAGCAGGGGGATGCTTTCTTT.

In its sample, this clone was seen a few times. V usage is TRBV3-1 (or the pseudogene TRBV3-2) and J usage is TRBJ1-5; D not certain. CDR3 size: 13 residues. Per the germline V gene, CDR1 is LGHDT and CDR2 is YNNKEL (reference sequence). V dropped 4 bases and J dropped 6 bases, with 10 bases sitting between them. The DNA of the CDR3 is TGTGCCAGCAGCCGCGATCTAATTCAGCCCCAGCATTTT. Translating gives CASSRDLIQPQHF.

This clone was found a few times. The chain is built from TRBV5-5 and TRBJ2-1, with D maybe TRBD1 (5 bases). The CDR3 covers 15 residues. V lost 2 bases, J lost 5 bases, and 14 bases lay in between. Germline V lookup: CDR1 SGHKS, CDR2 YYEKEE (reference sequence). The DNA for the CDR3 is TGTGCCAGCAGCTTACTGTCACAGGCCGACAATGAGCAGTTCTTC. Translating gives CASSLLSQADNEQFF.

This clone was counted a few times. V is TRBV28 and J is TRBJ2-7; 14 bases are a match to TRBD2. The CDR3 has 16 residues. The germline CDR1 and CDR2 sequences are MDHEN and SYDVKM. Trimming cost V 5 bases and J 4 bases; bases outside gene matches: 7. CDR3 amino acids: CASSHGTSGRRYEQYF. CDR3 DNA sequence: TGTGCCAGCAGTCACGGGACTAGCGGGAGAAGGTACGAGCAGTACTTC.

The chain couples TRBV15 to TRBJ1-3; 9 bases map to TRBD1. The germline gives CDR1 LNHNV, CDR2 YYDKDF (reference sequence). With V trimmed by 4 bases and J by 3 bases, 10 bases remained unmatched. The CDR3 is 17 amino acids. CDR3 loop: CATSTPDRGVFGNTIYF. The CDR3, as DNA: TGTGCCACCAGCACTCCGGACAGGGGAGTTTTTGGAAACACCATATATTTT.

The J gene is TRBJ1-5, the V gene TRBV10-3; D is perhaps TRBD1 (5 bases). This CDR3 spans 13 amino acids. Looked up from germline, CDR1 is ENHRY and CDR2 is SYGVKD. V was clipped by 6 bases and J by 9 bases, with 15 bases between them. In nucleotides, the CDR3 is TGTGCCATCAGGGGGGGGACTACGGGGCCCCAGCATTTT. This sequence encodes CAIRGGTTGPQHF.

The V call is TRBV6-5, the J call TRBJ2-2; the D gene is possibly TRBD2 (5 bases). Germline CDR1 reads MNHEY; CDR2 reads SVGAGI. The V and J ends lost 9 bases and 0 bases respectively, with 11 bases between them. This CDR3 contains 14 residues. The CDR3, as DNA: TGTGCCAGTAGGGCGGGCCCGAACACCGGGGAGCTGTTTTTT. It codes for CASRAGPNTGELFF.

The J gene is TRBJ2-2, the V gene TRBV4-1; D is uncertain. Trimming stripped 0 bases from V and 7 bases from J, with 15 bases between. CDR3 length equals 16 residues. Germline-derived CDR1 and CDR2 are MGHRA and YSYEKL. The CDR3 sequence is CASSQEARRGYGELFF. CDR3 nucleotides: TGCGCCAGCAGCCAAGAAGCAAGGAGAGGTTACGGGGAGCTGTTTTTT.

The V and J genes are TRBV6-2 or TRBV6-3 and TRBJ2-1, with 9 bases matching TRBD2. The CDR3 extends over 18 amino acids. Looked up from germline, CDR1 is MNHEY and CDR2 is SVGEGT. V was clipped by 6 bases and J by 2 bases; unmatched bases: 14. This CDR3 is CASSPPRGRAITYNEQFF. The CDR3 region has the DNA TGTGCCAGCAGCCCCCCGCGCGGGAGGGCCATCACCTACAATGAGCAGTTCTTC.

V and J are TRBV27 and TRBJ2-3; 14 bases line up with TRBD2. The CDR3 has 17 residues. Germline values: CDR1 MNHEY, CDR2 SMNVEV (reference sequence). The junction had 11 bases not matched to a gene; V was cut back by 6 bases and J by 6 bases. The CDR3: CASSTPTSGGAKDTQYF. In DNA, the CDR3 is TGTGCCAGCAGCACTCCGACTAGCGGGGGGGCCAAGGATACGCAGTATTTT.

The CDR3 sequence: CASSTQNTEAFF. The CDR3 DNA reads as TGCGCCAGCAGCACACAAAACACTGAAGCTTTCTTT. The chain has TRBV5-1 and TRBJ1-1; D remains unclear. The V end was cut by 4 bases, the J end by 2 bases, with 6 bases between. Germline lookup yields CDR1 SGHRS and CDR2 YFSETQ. The CDR3 has 12 amino acids.

This clone was seen a handful of times. The chain carries TRBV27 and TRBJ2-2; TRBD2 agrees at 10 bases. This CDR3 comprises 15 residues. Germline V gives CDR1 MNHEY, CDR2 SMNVEV (reference sequence). J gave up 7 bases and V 2 bases, and 4 bases lay outside the gene matches. For the CDR3, the DNA is TGTGCCAGCAGTTTAAGGGCTAGCGGGAGCGGGGAGCTGTTTTTT. Protein product: CASSLRASGSGELFF.

CDR3 sequence (DNA): TGTGCCAGCAGTTTGTTGGGACAGCAAGCTTTCTTT. Its translation: CASSLLGQQAFF. This chain links TRBV12-3 or TRBV12-4 with TRBJ1-1, with 7 nucleotides matching TRBD1. The CDR3 covers 12 residues. With 3 bases clipped from V and 9 bases from J, the junction kept 4 bases outside the gene matches.

The chain is built from TRBV19 and TRBJ1-1; the match to TRBD1 covers 7 bases. The CDR3 runs to 14 residues. The V gene's germline CDR1 is LNHDA and CDR2 SQIVND (reference sequence). J lost 4 bases, V lost 1 base, and 3 bases had no gene match. This chain's CDR3 is CASSIGQGGTEAFF. The CDR3 region has the DNA TGTGCCAGTAGTATAGGACAGGGAGGCACTGAAGCTTTCTTT.

The chain couples TRBV9 to TRBJ2-1, with TRBD2 matching over 12 bases. CDR1 is SGDLS and CDR2 is YYNGEE in the germline V gene. V lost 3 bases and J lost 2; bases outside the gene matches: 3. The length of the CDR3 is 16 residues. The CDR3 spells CASSEASGGAYNEQFF. In nucleotides, the CDR3 is TGTGCCAGCAGCGAGGCTAGCGGGGGGGCCTACAATGAGCAGTTCTTC. Full variable domain (remainder filled in from reference TRBV9 and TRBJ2-1): DSGVTQTPKHLITATGQRVTLRCSPRSGDLSVYWYQQSLDQGLQFLIQYYNGEERAKGNILERFSAQQFPDLHSELNLSSLELGDSALYFCASSEASGGAYNEQFFGPGTRLTVL.

The rearrangement joins TRBV7-2 to TRBJ2-7; 11 bases line up with TRBD2. The germline V gene encodes CDR1 SGHTA and CDR2 FQGNSA. The junction had 10 bases not matched to a gene; V was cut back by 2 bases and J by 4 bases. The CDR3 is 17 amino acids. The CDR3 bases are TGTGCCAGCAGCTTAACGGCGGGACTAGCGGTTCTTTACGAGCAGTACTTC. Translated, it gives CASSLTAGLAVLYEQYF.

This sequence joins TRBV5-1 and TRBJ2-2; 12 nucleotides line up with TRBD2. The V gene's germline CDR1 is SGHRS and CDR2 YFSETQ. The V gene end was trimmed by 0 bases and the J gene end by 5 bases; junction bases not matched to a gene: 2. The CDR3 is made up of 16 amino acids. The CDR3 region is CASSLGLAGATGELFF. DNA for the CDR3: TGCGCCAGCAGCTTGGGACTAGCGGGAGCGACCGGGGAGCTGTTTTTT.

V is TRBV29-1 and J is TRBJ2-3; D possibly matches TRBD1 or TRBD2 (5 bases each). V was cut by 8 bases and J by 1 base, with 13 bases left in between. CDR1 SQVTM and CDR2 ANQGSEA come from the germline V gene. There are 13 residues in the CDR3. The CDR3 nucleotides are TGCAGCACGGGACGTACGGGCACAGATACGCAGTATTTT. Protein: CSTGRTGTDTQYF.

CDR3 in DNA: TGTGCCAGCAGTTCAGGACCCGTTAACTATGGCTACACCTTC. Its translation: CASSSGPVNYGYTF. This chain connects TRBV2 to TRBJ1-2; no firm D call. The CDR3 runs 14 residues. V was pared by 5 bases and J by 1 base, with 11 bases between. Per germline, CDR1 SNHLY and CDR2 FYNNEI.

In this sample, this clone turned up once. The rearrangement joins TRBV28 to TRBJ1-2; weak D call: TRBD1 (5 bases). The V end lost 7 bases, the J end lost 10 bases, and 16 bases lay between the germline ends. The germline V gene has CDR1 MDHEN and CDR2 SYDVKM. The CDR3 sequence is 12 residues long. DNA for the CDR3: TGTGCCAGCACCTTGGGGGGAGTGGACTACACCTTC. This encodes CASTLGGVDYTF.

V is TRBV2 and J is TRBJ1-1; maybe TRBD1 (5 bases). Germline assignment: CDR1 SNHLY and CDR2 FYNNEI. Trimming took 10 bases from V and 5 from J, leaving 17 bases between them. The CDR3 spans 13 residues. CDR3 sequence: CATGREAETEAFF. The CDR3 coding sequence is TGTGCCACCGGCAGGGAGGCGGAAACTGAAGCTTTCTTT.

The chain recombines TRBV19 with TRBJ1-1; 7 bases map to TRBD1. Germline V gene sequence: CDR1 LNHDA, CDR2 SQIVND (reference sequence). The CDR3 contains 14 residues. The ends lost 2 bases at V and 4 bases at J; junction bases unmatched: 4. CDR3 sequence (DNA): TGTGCCAGTAGTATAAACAGGGGAGGCACTGAAGCTTTCTTT. Its protein product is CASSINRGGTEAFF.

This chain uses TRBV4-2 with TRBJ2-2, with 7 bases lining up with TRBD1. This CDR3 region has 17 residues. Germline-derived CDR1 and CDR2 are LGHNA and YNFKEQ. The V segment lost 4 bases and the J segment 5 bases; nucleotides outside the gene matches: 13. In nucleotides, the CDR3 is TGTGCCAGCAGCCGACCCGGGGAAGGGGGCGGTACCGGGGAGCTGTTTTTT. The encoded protein is CASSRPGEGGGTGELFF.

J is TRBJ2-3 and V is TRBV6-6, with a tentative D call TRBD1 (5 bases). The CDR3 is made up of 14 amino acids. The ends were cut back, 5 bases at V and 5 bases at J, with 14 bases in the middle. In germline, CDR1 is MNHNY, CDR2 SVGAGI (reference sequence). In DNA, the CDR3 is TGTGCCAGCAGTGGTACAGGACGCCTAGATACGCAGTATTTT. Its protein is CASSGTGRLDTQYF.

The rearrangement joins TRBV4-2 to TRBJ1-4; D uncertain. Trimming shortened V by 0 bases and J by 3 bases, and 8 bases separated the two germline ends. The CDR3 contains 15 residues. CDR1 is LGHNA and CDR2 is YNFKEQ in the germline V gene. The CDR3 loop reads CASSQDGGANEKLFF. The CDR3 nucleotides read TGTGCCAGCAGCCAAGATGGTGGGGCTAATGAAAAACTGTTTTTT.